These 16 T cell receptor beta chains share one sample of origin, sequenced in a study of blood T cell repertoires in COVID-19. Using immunoSEQ multiplex PCR, the repertoire was profiled, and TCRdb retains in-frame clones only, with some absent. The sample has around 47,000 clones; approximately 80% are singletons. The sequenced sample was peripheral blood. These receptors all come from a man between 65 and 85 years old with active COVID-19.

The chain carries TRBV6-2 or TRBV6-3 and TRBJ1-4; TRBD1 is a possible D gene (6 bases). Trimming took off 2 bases at V and 0 bases at J, with 25 bases between the two ends. The CDR3 sequence is 21 residues long. Germline V gene data show CDR1 as MNHEY and CDR2 as SVGEGT. CDR3 region: CASSYETGRFLRYATNEKLFF. For the CDR3, the DNA is TGTGCCAGCAGTTACGAGACAGGACGCTTCCTGAGATATGCAACTAATGAAAAACTGTTTTTT.

This chain links TRBV3-1 (or the pseudogene TRBV3-2) with TRBJ1-3, with D possibly being TRBD1 (5 bases). The CDR3 has 17 amino acids. V lost 4 bases and J lost 0, with 16 bases in between. Germline CDR1 reads LGHDT; CDR2 reads YNNKEL (reference sequence). The CDR3, as DNA: TGTGCCAGCAGCCCCATGGGGGGAGGGGACTCTGGAAACACCATATATTTT. This sequence encodes CASSPMGGGDSGNTIYF.

The genes are TRBV6-2 or TRBV6-3 and TRBJ2-1; D gene unclear. Germline values: CDR1 MNHEY, CDR2 SVGEGT. V was cut by 4 bases and J by 5 bases, with 9 bases left in between. The CDR3 length is 13 residues. CDR3 DNA sequence: TGTGCCAGCAGTTTCCTTGGAGACAATGAGCAGTTCTTC. It codes for CASSFLGDNEQFF.

The chain employs TRBV30 and TRBJ2-5, with 9 bases that match TRBD1. The CDR3 has 14 amino acids. Trimming removed 3 bases from V and 5 bases from J; junction bases left unmatched: 7. Germline CDR1 is GTSNPN and CDR2 is SVGIG (reference sequence). As DNA, the CDR3 is TGTGCCTGGAGCCGGACAGGGGCATGGGAGACCCAGTACTTC. It specifies CAWSRTGAWETQYF.

This clone appeared a few times. The chain has TRBV3-1 (or the pseudogene TRBV3-2) and TRBJ1-2; D unclear. The germline gives CDR1 LGHDT, CDR2 YNNKEL (reference sequence). This CDR3 is built from 14 residues. Trimming shortened V by 0 bases and J by 5 bases, and 10 bases separated the two germline ends. The CDR3 region is CASSQDKGRYGYTF. Written as DNA, the CDR3 is TGTGCCAGCAGCCAAGATAAAGGGAGGTATGGCTACACCTTC.

This chain joins TRBV18 and TRBJ1-1; D remains unclear. The CDR3 extends over 16 amino acids. Trimming stripped 5 bases from V and 0 bases from J, with 16 bases between. The V gene's germline CDR1 is KGHSH and CDR2 LQKENI. CDR3 sequence (DNA): TGTGCCAGCTCAGAAGCCTCCCCGGGGATGAACACTGAAGCTTTCTTT. Residues: CASSEASPGMNTEAFF.

This chain connects TRBV5-4 to TRBJ2-1; TRBD1 matches at 10 bases. The junction had 6 bases not matched to a gene; V was cut back by 3 bases and J by 9 bases. CDR3 length: 14 amino acids. Germline lookup yields CDR1 SGHNT and CDR2 YYREEE (reference sequence). DNA of the CDR3: TGTGCCAGCAGCTACCGGGACAGGGGTATTGAGCAGTTCTTC. Translating gives CASSYRDRGIEQFF.

This clone was observed once. This sequence joins TRBV4-2 and TRBJ2-3, with 13 bases fitting TRBD2. The junction had 3 bases not matched to a gene; V was cut back by 1 base and J by 5 bases. CDR3 length: 16 amino acids. Germline values: CDR1 LGHNA, CDR2 YNFKEQ. CDR3 sequence (DNA): TGTGCCAGCAGCCAAGTACTAGCGGGGGGGGTAGATACGCAGTATTTT. Translating gives CASSQVLAGGVDTQYF.

The V gene is TRBV29-1, the J gene TRBJ2-1, with 16 bases aligning to TRBD2. The ends lost 0 bases at V and 0 bases at J; junction bases unmatched: 5. CDR1 SQVTM and CDR2 ANQGSEA come from the germline V gene. The CDR3 totals 19 residues. The CDR3 DNA is TGCAGCGTTGAAGACCTGGGACTAGCGGGGGGGAGCTCCTACAATGAGCAGTTCTTC. Its translation: CSVEDLGLAGGSSYNEQFF.

The chain recombines TRBV2 with TRBJ2-7, with unresolved D. The V end lost 6 bases, the J end lost 2 bases, and 14 bases lay between the germline ends. CDR3 length: 14 amino acids. Germline V gene lookup returns CDR1 SNHLY and CDR2 FYNNEI. The CDR3, as DNA: TGTGCCAGCAGCCTTGACCAGGCAACCTACGAGCAGTACTTC. Its protein is CASSLDQATYEQYF.

The V gene is TRBV5-6, the J gene TRBJ1-3; 7 bases map to TRBD1. The ends lost 4 bases at V and 0 bases at J; junction bases unmatched: 1. Per the germline V gene, CDR1 is SGHDT and CDR2 is YYEEEE. The CDR3 is 14 amino acids. DNA for the CDR3: TGTGCCAGCAGCCGACAGGGCTCTGGAAACACCATATATTTT. It yields the protein CASSRQGSGNTIYF. Filled out from reference TRBV5-6 and TRBJ1-3, the complete variable domain reads DAGVTQSPTHLIKTRGQQVTLRCSPKSGHDTVSWYQQALGQGPQFIFQYYEEEERQRGNFPDRFSGHQFPNYSSELNVNALLLGDSALYLCASSRQGSGNTIYFGEGSWLTVV.

The V and J genes are TRBV7-9 and TRBJ2-6; TRBD1 is a possible D gene (5 bases). The CDR3 runs 17 residues. The ends were cut back, 0 bases at V and 3 bases at J, with 12 bases in the middle. Germline V gives CDR1 SEHNR, CDR2 FQNEAQ (reference sequence). The CDR3 bases are TGTGCCAGCAGCTTAGCGGGGATGGGGCGTGGGGCCAACGTCCTGACTTTC. Protein: CASSLAGMGRGANVLTF.

The chain couples TRBV5-1 to TRBJ2-1; TRBD2 is a possible D gene (6 bases). CDR3 length: 14 residues. V lost 4 bases to trimming and J lost 6 bases, with 14 bases between them. In germline, CDR1 is SGHRS, CDR2 YFSETQ. CDR3 sequence reads: CASSREPGGNEQFF. The CDR3 bases are TGCGCCAGCAGCCGGGAGCCCGGGGGCAATGAGCAGTTCTTC.

This clone turned up a few times. The V call is TRBV4-1, the J call TRBJ1-2; 7 bases match TRBD1. The CDR3 is made up of 13 amino acids. Germline CDR1 is MGHRA and CDR2 is YSYEKL. Trimming took 4 bases from V and 8 from J; bases not matched to a gene: 7. Here the CDR3 DNA reads TGCGCCAGCAGCCCGGAGACAGGGACCGGCTACACCTTC. Encoded protein: CASSPETGTGYTF.

This chain connects TRBV12-3 or TRBV12-4 to TRBJ1-1; unclear D gene. This CDR3 spans 11 amino acids. V lost 3 bases, J lost 6 bases, and 5 bases lay in between. The CDR3 nucleotides are TGTGCCAGCAGTTTCGGTTCTGAAGCTTTCTTT. Its translation: CASSFGSEAFF.

This rearrangement joins TRBV9 to TRBJ2-2; a possible D gene is TRBD2 (5 bases). The CDR3 covers 13 residues. The V gene's germline CDR1 is SGDLS and CDR2 YYNGEE. Trimming shortened V by 4 bases and J by 11 bases, and 15 bases separated the two germline ends. CDR3 nucleotides: TGTGCCAGCAGCCTACTGGAAGGGAGAGAGCTGTTTTTT. Residues: CASSLLEGRELFF.